The 16 T cell receptor beta chains presented below share a single source sample, sequenced in a study of blood T cell repertoires in COVID-19 (dated by TCRdb to about 2020). The library was obtained by the immunoSEQ multiplex PCR assay. TCRdb re-hosts the immuneACCESS table, in-frame sequences only. Its copies lack some clones; in the studies checked, an unresolved V gene accounts for under half of them, and the cause for the rest is not known. Counted in this sample were some 100,000 clones; 91% of them appeared once. The top ten clonotypes cover approximately 15% of the sample. Sequenced sample: peripheral blood. The receptor source for this set is a man in his forties or fifties with acute or convalescent COVID-19.

This chain links TRBV5-4 with TRBJ1-1; D is uncertain. V lost 0 bases to trimming and J lost 1 base, with 7 bases between them. From germline, CDR1 is SGHNT and CDR2 YYREEE (reference sequence). This CDR3 is 14 amino acids long. In nucleotides, the CDR3 is TGTGCCAGCAGCTTGGACAGAAAGAACACTGAAGCTTTCTTT. This sequence encodes CASSLDRKNTEAFF.

This clone occurred once. The chain employs TRBV4-2 and TRBJ2-6, with no clear D. The CDR3 consists of 18 residues. V was cut by 4 bases and J by 0 bases, with 16 bases left in between. Germline CDR1 is LGHNA and CDR2 is YNFKEQ. CDR3 protein: CASSPPFEQNSGANVLTF. CDR3 coding DNA: TGTGCCAGCAGCCCACCTTTCGAGCAAAACTCTGGGGCCAACGTCCTGACTTTC.

This clone showed up just a few times. J is TRBJ1-1 and V is TRBV28; D is perhaps TRBD1 (5 bases). This CDR3 comprises 11 residues. Germline loops: CDR1 MDHEN, CDR2 SYDVKM. Deletions cut 7 bases from V and 8 bases from J, with 11 bases between. CDR3 sequence: CASKLGREAFF. The CDR3 bases are TGTGCCAGCAAACTGGGGCGGGAAGCTTTCTTT.

The chain carries TRBV30 and TRBJ2-1; D perhaps matches TRBD2 (6 bases). Per germline, CDR1 GTSNPN and CDR2 SVGIG (reference sequence). The CDR3 loop spans 14 amino acids. Trimming took 4 bases from V and 7 from J, leaving 17 bases between them. The CDR3 region is CAWKSFGGRNEQFF. The CDR3, as DNA: TGTGCCTGGAAATCCTTCGGGGGTAGGAATGAGCAGTTCTTC.

This chain links TRBV5-4 with TRBJ1-2; a possible D gene is TRBD1 (5 bases). The CDR3 covers 14 residues. Trimming left V 0 bases short and J 2 bases short, with 8 bases between. The V gene's germline CDR1 is SGHNT and CDR2 YYREEE (reference sequence). CDR3 nucleotides: TGTGCCAGCAGCTTGGCAGGGATGAACTATGGCTACACCTTC. Its translation: CASSLAGMNYGYTF.

The chain has TRBV29-1 and TRBJ2-1; TRBD2 aligns across 9 bases. Trimming took 7 bases from V and 5 from J; bases not matched to a gene: 12. The CDR3 covers 15 residues. Germline V gene lookup returns CDR1 SQVTM and CDR2 ANQGSEA. CDR3 residues: CSATPGGGGDNEQFF. As DNA, the CDR3 is TGCAGCGCCACGCCGGGAGGCGGGGGGGACAATGAGCAGTTCTTC.

The count of this clone is one. The V and J genes are TRBV5-6 and TRBJ1-2; TRBD1 matches at 10 bases. After removal of 4 bases from V and 5 bases from J, the junction contained 5 bases not matched to a gene. The germline V gene has CDR1 SGHDT and CDR2 YYEEEE. The CDR3 runs 14 residues. The CDR3 DNA sequence: TGTGCCAGCAGCCGTTGGGACAGGGGTTATGGCTACACCTTC. This encodes CASSRWDRGYGYTF. Drawing the rest from reference TRBV5-6 and TRBJ1-2, the complete variable domain is DAGVTQSPTHLIKTRGQQVTLRCSPKSGHDTVSWYQQALGQGPQFIFQYYEEEERQRGNFPDRFSGHQFPNYSSELNVNALLLGDSALYLCASSRWDRGYGYTFGSGTRLTVV.

The J gene is TRBJ2-2, the V gene TRBV28, with a weak D call TRBD2 (6 bases). From germline, CDR1 is MDHEN and CDR2 SYDVKM. CDR3 size: 16 residues. V was pared by 2 bases and J by 6 bases, with 16 bases between. The CDR3 nucleotides are TGTGCCAGCAGTTTAGCCCGCCGCCCGGGGGCCGGGGAGCTGTTTTTT. Encoded protein: CASSLARRPGAGELFF.

J is TRBJ2-1 and V is TRBV5-1; D perhaps matches TRBD1 (6 bases). From germline, CDR1 is SGHRS and CDR2 YFSETQ. The CDR3 length is 15 residues. The V end lost 4 bases, the J end lost 1 base, and 12 bases lay between the germline ends. CDR3 in DNA: TGCGCCAGCAGCCCGGGACAACGGTCCTACAATGAGCAGTTCTTC. This codes for CASSPGQRSYNEQFF.

V and J are TRBV6-5 and TRBJ2-7; TRBD2 matches 9 bases. This CDR3 is built from 16 residues. The junction had 7 bases not matched to a gene; V was cut back by 2 bases and J by 2 bases. Germline V gene sequence: CDR1 MNHEY, CDR2 SVGAGI. CDR3 sequence reads: CASSYTILAGTYEQYF. The CDR3 DNA follows: TGTGCCAGCAGTTACACGATCCTAGCGGGAACCTACGAGCAGTACTTC.

This rearrangement joins TRBV10-3 to TRBJ2-1; D possibly corresponds to TRBD2 (6 bases). Germline CDR1 and CDR2: ENHRY and SYGVKD. The CDR3 runs 15 residues. The germline V and J ends were trimmed by 0 bases and 6 bases, with 12 bases remaining between them. The CDR3 sequence: CAISESGGGTNEQFF. For the CDR3, the DNA is TGTGCCATCAGTGAGTCCGGTGGGGGGACCAATGAGCAGTTCTTC.

This clone appeared once. J is TRBJ2-3 and V is TRBV15; 12 nucleotides align to TRBD2. V shed 3 bases and J 6 bases; nucleotides not matched to a gene: 4. Per the germline V gene, CDR1 is LNHNV and CDR2 is YYDKDF (reference sequence). The CDR3 runs 15 residues. The CDR3 is CATSSAGTSGDTQYF. The CDR3 DNA follows: TGTGCCACCAGCAGCGCCGGGACTAGCGGGGATACGCAGTATTTT. The full variable domain, rest sourced from reference TRBV15 and TRBJ2-3, is DAMVIQNPRYQVTQFGKPVTLSCSQTLNHNVMYWYQQKSSQAPKLLFHYYDKDFNNEADTPDNFQSRRPNTSFCFLDIRSPGLGDTAMYLCATSSAGTSGDTQYFGPGTRLTVL.

The rearrangement joins TRBV28 to TRBJ1-1, with 8 bases aligning to TRBD1. The CDR3 loop spans 16 amino acids. Germline-derived CDR1 and CDR2 are MDHEN and SYDVKM. Germline trimming cut 1 base from V and 4 bases from J; bases unmatched to any gene: 8. The DNA of the CDR3 is TGTGCCAGCAGTTTATCATACGCAGGGGGCCCCACTGAAGCTTTCTTT. Translated: CASSLSYAGGPTEAFF.

The chain recombines TRBV4-1 with TRBJ2-7; 9 nucleotides align to TRBD1. The CDR3 is 15 amino acids. Germline V gives CDR1 MGHRA, CDR2 YSYEKL. The V and J ends lost 3 bases and 6 bases, in that order; junction bases with no gene match: 9. This chain's CDR3 is CASSQSLTGGLEQYF. CDR3 in DNA: TGCGCCAGCAGCCAGAGCCTAACAGGGGGCCTCGAGCAGTACTTC.

V usage is TRBV6-5 and J usage is TRBJ1-1; D is possibly TRBD1 (5 bases). Germline V gene lookup returns CDR1 MNHEY and CDR2 SVGAGI. The CDR3 has 13 residues. The V end was cut by 7 bases, the J end by 5 bases, with 14 bases between. The chain's CDR3 is CASISRGGTEAFF. CDR3 DNA sequence: TGTGCCAGCATTTCCCGGGGGGGTACTGAAGCTTTCTTT.

The CDR3 loop is CASRGGQGGNEKLFF. DNA of the CDR3: TGCGCCAGCAGAGGTGGACAGGGGGGTAATGAAAAACTGTTTTTT. V and J are TRBV10-2 and TRBJ1-4, with 10 nucleotides matching TRBD1. Trimming at V came to 6 bases and at J to 4 bases, leaving 5 bases not matched to a gene. The CDR3 is 15 residues long. Germline V CDR1 and CDR2: WSHSY, SAAADI.